The present T cell receptor (beta chain) was sequenced within a study of shared clonotypes between healthy human individuals. Original analysis: ImmunoSEQ yielded junction-only sequences lacking quality scores, so filtering differed. TCRdb keeps only in-frame clones here, not all; method: immunoSEQ multiplex PCR. D and trimming come from the DNA, and the V and J calls and clone size come from that table. The sample includes about 680,000 clones, under 95% seen only once; the top ten take 24%. V shed 5 bases and J 5 bases; nucleotides not matched to a gene: 5. In germline, CDR1 is LNHDA, CDR2 SQIVND (reference sequence). CDR3 size: 14 residues. The naive CD8 fraction comprised CD45RO-negative cells positively selected for CCR7 and excluded terminally differentiated effector memory CD45RA+ cells.

The origin of this receptor is a man between 25 and 39 years old in good health. The rearrangement links TRBV19 to TRBJ1-5; 8 bases agree with TRBD1. Sequenced: naive CD8+ T cells sorted from blood. The CDR3 reads CASSGTGIYQPQHF. Written as DNA, the CDR3 is TGTGCCAGTAGTGGGACAGGTATTTATCAGCCCCAGCATTTT.